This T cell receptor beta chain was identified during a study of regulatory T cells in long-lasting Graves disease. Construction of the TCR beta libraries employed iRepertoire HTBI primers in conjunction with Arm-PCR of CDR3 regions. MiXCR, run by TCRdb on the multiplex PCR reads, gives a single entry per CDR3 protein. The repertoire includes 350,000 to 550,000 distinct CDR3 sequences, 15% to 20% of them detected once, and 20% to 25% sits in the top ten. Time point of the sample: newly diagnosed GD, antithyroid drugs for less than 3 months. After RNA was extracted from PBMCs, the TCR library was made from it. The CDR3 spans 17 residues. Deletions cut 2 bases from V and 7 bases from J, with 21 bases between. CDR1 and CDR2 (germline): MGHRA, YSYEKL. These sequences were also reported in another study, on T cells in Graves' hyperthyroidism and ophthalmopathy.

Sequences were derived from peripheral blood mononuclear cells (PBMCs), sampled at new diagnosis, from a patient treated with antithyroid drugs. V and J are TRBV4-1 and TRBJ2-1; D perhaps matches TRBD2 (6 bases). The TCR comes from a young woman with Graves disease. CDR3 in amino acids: CASSQPRVGGRVNEQFF. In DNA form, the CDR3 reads TGCGCCAGCAGCCAACCACGGGTGGGAGGAAGAGTAAATGAGCAGTTCTTC.